These T cell receptor beta chains were read from a single sample in a study of identical twins. TCRdb fed the 5' RACE reads into MiXCR, producing one record per CDR3 protein. This table holds around 300,000 distinct CDR3 sequences, roughly 8.6% found once. These same data were also listed under a study on yellow fever vaccine responses in identical twins.

Sequenced input: memory (CD45RO+) T cells sorted from blood. Every receptor here comes from a woman younger than 35 in good health. Each CDR3 is given with its conserved first and last residue. The order of the fields is CDR3 length, D gene, V gene, clone size, J gene, CDR3 protein, CDR3 DNA. The D gene is left open where the match is weak. The size of a clone is reported for some rows only, either as once, few or many, or as a class for expanded clones.

>13|-|TRBV7-8|few|TRBJ2-7
CASVRMDSYEQYF
TGTGCCAGCGTCCGTATGGACTCTTACGAGCAGTACTTC
>14|-|TRBV6-2/TRBV6-3|many|TRBJ2-3
CASSYSRAPNTQYF
TGTGCCAGCAGTTACTCGAGGGCACCAAATACGCAGTATTTT
>18|TRBD2|TRBV15|many|TRBJ2-1
CATSRPTGTSGAPNEQFF
TGTGCCACCAGCAGACCCACCGGGACTAGCGGGGCCCCCAATGAGCAGTTCTTC
>13|-|TRBV7-3|many|TRBJ2-5
CASSSTPVETQYF
TGTGCCAGCAGCTCAACCCCGGTAGAGACCCAGTACTTC
>14|-|TRBV4-1|many|TRBJ1-1
CASSPPGFGTEAFF
TGCGCCAGCAGCCCCCCGGGATTTGGAACTGAAGCTTTCTTT
>15|-|TRBV12-3/TRBV12-4|many|TRBJ2-1
CASSLASYDRIEQFF
TGTGCCAGCAGTTTAGCCTCCTATGACAGGATAGAGCAGTTCTTC
>13|-|TRBV2|many|TRBJ1-6
CASNRQINSPLHF
TGTGCCAGCAATCGACAGATAAATTCACCCCTCCACTTT
>18|-|TRBV27|few|TRBJ1-6
CASSPTTPTVTARSPLHF
TGTGCCAGCAGTCCTACGACTCCAACAGTGACGGCGCGTTCACCCCTCCACTTT
>17|TRBD2|TRBV4-1|many|TRBJ2-5
CASSQESGTSGGFVRYF
TGCGCCAGCAGCCAAGAATCAGGGACTAGCGGGGGTTTCGTTAGGTACTTC
>13|-|TRBV2|-|TRBJ2-3
CASSVVGTDTQYF
TGTGCCAGCAGTGTCGTGGGCACAGATACGCAGTATTTT
>19|TRBD1|TRBV15|few|TRBJ1-2
CATSRDQRTGPAGRYGYTF
TGTGCCACCAGCAGAGATCAAAGGACAGGGCCGGCGGGGCGATATGGCTACACCTTC
>15|TRBD1|TRBV11-2|-|TRBJ2-3
CASSLSGTGLDTQYF
TGTGCCAGCAGCTTATCCGGGACAGGGTTAGATACGCAGTATTTT
>14|-|TRBV7-8|-|TRBJ2-3
CASSAQGHTDTQYF
TGTGCCAGCAGCGCCCAGGGGCACACAGATACGCAGTATTTT
>16|TRBD1|TRBV28|-|TRBJ2-6
CASSLTGPGQINVLTF
TGTGCCAGCAGTCTGACCGGTCCGGGACAGATCAACGTCCTGACTTTC
>14|-|TRBV10-2|many|TRBJ1-5
CASSAPGSNQPQHF
TGCGCCAGCAGTGCACCGGGCAGCAATCAGCCCCAGCATTTT
>15|TRBD2|TRBV27|-|TRBJ2-7
CASSGGLAGPYEQYF
TGTGCCAGCAGTGGGGGACTAGCGGGACCTTACGAGCAGTACTTC
>15|-|TRBV27|many|TRBJ2-1
CASSLWEGAYNEQFF
TGTGCCAGCAGTTTATGGGAGGGGGCCTACAATGAGCAGTTCTTC
>17|TRBD1|TRBV11-2|-|TRBJ2-2
CASSLAGGFANTGELFF
TGTGCCAGCAGCTTGGCAGGGGGCTTCGCGAACACCGGGGAGCTGTTTTTT
>15|-|TRBV6-1|many|TRBJ1-6
CASTRRGLNNSPLHF
TGTGCCAGCACCCGCCGGGGTCTAAATAATTCACCCCTCCACTTT
>13|-|TRBV4-2|many|TRBJ2-5
CASSLRTEETQYF
TGTGCCAGCAGCCTTCGGACGGAGGAGACCCAGTACTTC
>16|TRBD1|TRBV6-4|few|TRBJ2-2
CASSTGTGLGTGELFF
TGTGCCAGCAGCACCGGGACAGGGTTAGGCACCGGGGAGCTGTTTTTT
>13|-|TRBV29-1|many|TRBJ1-2
CSVSKEGWNGYTF
TGCAGCGTTAGTAAGGAGGGTTGGAATGGCTACACCTTC
>15|TRBD1|TRBV6-2/TRBV6-3|few|TRBJ1-1
CASSYFPIDREQAFF
TGTGCCAGCAGTTACTTTCCGATAGACAGGGAGCAAGCTTTCTTT